The 24 T cell receptor beta chains given below trace back to one sample, sequenced in a study of Ad26.COV2.S vaccination and SARS-CoV-2 variants. The repertoire was sequenced with immunoSEQ multiplex PCR; TCRdb's copy has only in-frame clones and lacks some. This sample carries hundreds of thousands of clones, about 89% of them seen once, and the ten largest clones take approximately 1.5%. Documented treatment: some 19 received Ad26.COV2.S at low or high dose, single or two shots; several received placebo; per-sample allocation not given. Following the first vaccine or placebo injection, samples were taken on day 63. Material: peripheral blood, obtained in a trial of Ad26.COV2.S vaccine versus placebo. Receptors were obtained from a person aged 18-65 years who received the Ad26.COV2.S COVID-19 vaccine or a placebo.

About this clone itself: Within the sample, other DNA sequences also encode this same CDR3. The V call is TRBV27, the J call TRBJ2-6; the D is unclear. The germline V gene encodes CDR1 MNHEY and CDR2 SMNVEV (reference sequence). CDR3 length: 15 residues. V gave up 2 bases and J gave up 4 bases, with 9 bases separating them. The CDR3 spells CASSLRGPGANVLTF. The CDR3, as DNA: TGTGCCAGCAGTTTACGTGGGCCCGGGGCCAACGTCCTGACTTTC.

This chain connects TRBV10-3 to TRBJ1-5, with TRBD1 identical over 9 bases. J gave up 5 bases and V 10 bases, and 15 bases lay outside the gene matches. CDR3 size: 16 residues. CDR1 ENHRY and CDR2 SYGVKD come from the germline V gene. The CDR3 protein is CATALGTGPGDQPQHF. The CDR3, as DNA: TGTGCCACCGCCCTGGGGACAGGGCCAGGTGATCAGCCCCAGCATTTT.

This chain connects TRBV29-1 to TRBJ1-1, with D perhaps TRBD1 (6 bases). Germline V gene data show CDR1 as SQVTM and CDR2 as ANQGSEA. V gave up 7 bases and J gave up 0 bases, with 24 bases separating them. The CDR3 has 17 amino acids. In nucleotides, the CDR3 is TGCAGCGCCCTTCCCGACAGGAGTTTATTCATGAACACTGAAGCTTTCTTT. This translates into CSALPDRSLFMNTEAFF. The complete variable domain, with remaining parts taken from reference TRBV29-1 and TRBJ1-1, reads SAVISQKPSRDICQRGTSLTIQCQVDSQVTMMFWYRQQPGQSLTLIATANQGSEATYESGFVIDKFPISRPNLTFSTLTVSNMSPEDSSIYLCSALPDRSLFMNTEAFFGQGTRLTVV.

The chain has TRBV19 and TRBJ1-1, with a weak D call TRBD1 (5 bases). V was pared by 3 bases and J by 2 bases, with 10 bases between. The CDR3 is made up of 14 amino acids. CDR1 LNHDA and CDR2 SQIVND come from the germline V gene (reference sequence). The CDR3: CASSMGGSNTEAFF. The CDR3 DNA reads as TGTGCCAGTAGTATGGGGGGGTCCAACACTGAAGCTTTCTTT.

This chain joins TRBV12-3 or TRBV12-4 and TRBJ1-1; D is undetermined. Between the trimmed V and J ends, which lost 6 bases and 10 bases, there was a span of 12 bases. The CDR3 is 11 residues long. CDR3 sequence (DNA): TGTGCCAGCAGCACATATATGGGAGCTTTCTTT. Translating gives CASSTYMGAFF.

The chain joins TRBV25-1 to TRBJ1-6; maybe TRBD1 (5 bases). The CDR3 is 14 residues long. From germline, CDR1 is MGHDK and CDR2 SYGVNS. V shed 4 bases and J shed 7 bases, with 11 bases lying between them. The CDR3 nucleotides read TGTGCCAGCAGTGGGGGCATAGGGAATTCACCCCTCCACTTT. Translating gives CASSGGIGNSPLHF.

The CDR3 nucleotides read TGCGCCAGCAGCCCGTCTTCCACCTCCTACAATGAGCAGTTCTTC. Its translation: CASSPSSTSYNEQFF. The chain links TRBV5-1 to TRBJ2-1; D is ambiguous. There are 15 residues in the CDR3. V was clipped by 4 bases and J by 0 bases, with 11 bases between them. Germline loops: CDR1 SGHRS, CDR2 YFSETQ.

This clone was counted only a few times. This chain connects TRBV6-5 to TRBJ1-1, with 9 bases lining up with TRBD1. V lost 8 bases to trimming and J lost 1 base; unmatched junction nucleotides: 2. CDR3 length: 13 residues. The germline CDR1 and CDR2 sequences are MNHEY and SVGAGI. CDR3 residues: CASSGQGNTEAFF. Here the CDR3 DNA reads TGTGCCAGCTCGGGACAGGGGAACACTGAAGCTTTCTTT.

The V gene is TRBV7-9, the J gene TRBJ2-7; D is tentatively TRBD1 or TRBD2 (5 bases each). The CDR3 is 15 residues long. CDR1 is SEHNR, CDR2 FQNEAQ, per germline (reference sequence). V was pared by 4 bases and J by 0 bases, with 13 bases between. DNA for the CDR3: TGTGCCAGCAGCTCCTCCTGGGGGAGCTCCTACGAGCAGTACTTC. It specifies CASSSSWGSSYEQYF. Full variable domain (missing parts from reference TRBV7-9 and TRBJ2-7): DTGVSQNPRHKITKRGQNVTFRCDPISEHNRLYWYRQTLGQGPEFLTYFQNEAQLEKSRLLSDRFSAERPKGSFSTLEIQRTEQGDSAMYLCASSSSWGSSYEQYFGPGTRLTVT.

This sequence joins TRBV15 and TRBJ2-7; D might be TRBD2 (6 bases). V lost 6 bases and J lost 3, with 18 bases in between. In germline, CDR1 is LNHNV, CDR2 YYDKDF (reference sequence). CDR3 length: 15 residues. CDR3 amino acids: CATSRRPGRLYEQYF. CDR3 nucleotide sequence: TGTGCCACCAGTAGGAGGCCCGGGAGACTCTACGAGCAGTACTTC.

This chain joins TRBV29-1 and TRBJ2-3; D is unresolved. The CDR3 is 16 residues long. Trimming took off 4 bases at V and 0 bases at J, with 17 bases between the two ends. Germline-derived CDR1 and CDR2 are SQVTM and ANQGSEA. Here the CDR3 reads CSVGDIQRASTDTQYF. In DNA, the CDR3 is TGCAGCGTTGGGGATATCCAAAGGGCTAGCACAGATACGCAGTATTTT.

The V gene is TRBV2, the J gene TRBJ1-6, with TRBD1 matching 8 bases. CDR3 size: 20 residues. CDR1 is SNHLY, CDR2 FYNNEI, per germline. The J segment lost 4 bases and the V segment lost 4 bases, leaving 18 bases of the junction unmatched. In DNA form, the CDR3 reads TGTGCCAGCAGTGTTTTTCAGGGGGCACCCGAGAATGGGTATAATTCACCCCTCCACTTT. Translated: CASSVFQGAPENGYNSPLHF. Drawing the rest from reference TRBV2 and TRBJ1-6, the complete variable domain is EPEVTQTPSHQVTQMGQEVILRCVPISNHLYFYWYRQILGQKVEFLVSFYNNEISEKSEIFDDQFSVERPDGSNFTLKIRSTKLEDSAMYFCASSVFQGAPENGYNSPLHFGNGTRLTVT.

This clone was recorded only once. V usage is TRBV6-2 or TRBV6-3 and J usage is TRBJ1-4; possibly TRBD1 for D (6 bases). CDR3 length: 18 residues. Germline assignment: CDR1 MNHEY and CDR2 SVGEGT. Trimming stripped 3 bases from V and 0 bases from J, with 17 bases between. The CDR3 loop reads CASSYSGGEGATNEKLFF. The CDR3 DNA is TGTGCCAGCAGTTATTCCGGGGGCGAAGGGGCAACTAATGAAAAACTGTTTTTT.

This rearrangement joins TRBV3-1 (or the pseudogene TRBV3-2) to TRBJ2-1; possibly TRBD1 for D (5 bases). The CDR3 loop spans 13 amino acids. Looked up from germline, CDR1 is LGHDT and CDR2 is YNNKEL (reference sequence). V lost 2 bases and J 11 bases, leaving 13 bases between the germline ends. This CDR3 is CASSQHLDTKQFF. The CDR3 DNA reads TGTGCCAGCAGCCAACACCTGGACACGAAGCAGTTCTTC.

The chain uses TRBV5-4 and TRBJ1-1, with 9 bases lining up with TRBD1. J lost 12 bases, V lost 2 bases, and 11 bases had no gene match. The CDR3 is 14 residues long. Germline V gives CDR1 SGHNT, CDR2 YYREEE (reference sequence). This chain's CDR3 is CASSFGTGMTPPFF. The CDR3 nucleotides are TGTGCCAGCAGCTTCGGGACAGGGATGACTCCGCCTTTCTTT.

This clone was counted once. This rearrangement joins TRBV7-2 to TRBJ2-5; possible D gene TRBD2, 8 bases. V lost 5 bases and J lost 4, with 17 bases in between. CDR3 length: 15 residues. Looked up from germline, CDR1 is SGHTA and CDR2 is FQGNSA. The CDR3 loop reads CASSAQGGLGETQYF. The CDR3, as DNA: TGTGCCAGCAGCGCCCAGGGGGGACTAGGAGAGACCCAGTACTTC.

This sequence joins TRBV4-2 and TRBJ2-7, with 8 bases identical to TRBD2. The germline gives CDR1 LGHNA, CDR2 YNFKEQ. The V and J ends lost 1 base and 3 bases, in that order; junction bases with no gene match: 5. The CDR3 spans 15 residues. This chain's CDR3 is CASSQVAGGIYEQYF. In DNA form, the CDR3 reads TGTGCCAGCAGCCAAGTGGCGGGGGGAATCTACGAGCAGTACTTC.

The J gene is TRBJ1-2, the V gene TRBV6-5, with D perhaps matching TRBD1 (5 bases). From germline, CDR1 is MNHEY and CDR2 SVGAGI. The CDR3 runs 13 residues. V lost 5 bases to trimming and J lost 3 bases, with 10 bases between them. The CDR3 sequence: CASSTDRYYGYTF. CDR3 DNA sequence: TGTGCCAGCAGTACTGACAGATACTATGGCTACACCTTC.

The chain employs TRBV11-1 and TRBJ2-5; TRBD1 agrees at 9 bases. V was pared by 4 bases and J by 3 bases, with 3 bases of the junction left unmatched. The germline V gene has CDR1 SGHAT and CDR2 FQDESV (reference sequence). The CDR3 spans 14 residues. The CDR3: CASSSRTGEETQYF. For the CDR3, the DNA is TGTGCCAGCAGCTCCAGGACAGGGGAAGAGACCCAGTACTTC.

This chain connects TRBV6-5 to TRBJ1-4; tentatively, D is TRBD1 (6 bases). The CDR3 length is 14 residues. The germline V and J ends were trimmed by 6 bases and 4 bases, with 12 bases remaining between them. Germline V gives CDR1 MNHEY, CDR2 SVGAGI. The CDR3 DNA sequence: TGTGCCAGCAGCAGGACAGCGAATAATGAAAAACTGTTTTTT. It encodes CASSRTANNEKLFF.

The V gene is TRBV19, the J gene TRBJ1-2; D unresolved. The V gene lost 5 bases and the J gene lost 8 bases, with 18 bases spanning the gap. This CDR3 comprises 14 residues. Per germline, CDR1 LNHDA and CDR2 SQIVND (reference sequence). CDR3 in DNA: TGTGCCAGTAGTTTGGGCCAAAGTTTGTACGGCTACACCTTC. Protein: CASSLGQSLYGYTF.

The chain uses TRBV12-3 or TRBV12-4 and TRBJ2-7; D not resolved. V lost 7 bases and J 3 bases, leaving 10 bases between the germline ends. The CDR3 length is 12 residues. The CDR3 DNA reads TGTGCCAGCACGAACGGAGTCTACGAGCAGTACTTC. Protein product: CASTNGVYEQYF.

The CDR3 sequence is CASSKGRCTGELFF. As DNA, the CDR3 is TGTGCCAGCAGCAAAGGACGCTGCACCGGGGAGCTGTTTTTT. The chain combines TRBV21-1 with TRBJ2-2. TRBV21-1 is designated a pseudogene. The CDR3 loop spans 14 amino acids.

This clone has more than one count but fewer than ten. This sequence joins TRBV3-1 (or the pseudogene TRBV3-2) and TRBJ2-2; D not resolved. Germline V lookup: CDR1 LGHDT, CDR2 YNNKEL (reference sequence). The CDR3 covers 14 residues. V was trimmed by 0 bases and J by 5 bases, leaving 7 bases between them. CDR3 loop: CASSQDYLTGELFF. In DNA, the CDR3 is TGTGCCAGCAGCCAAGATTACCTGACCGGGGAGCTGTTTTTT.